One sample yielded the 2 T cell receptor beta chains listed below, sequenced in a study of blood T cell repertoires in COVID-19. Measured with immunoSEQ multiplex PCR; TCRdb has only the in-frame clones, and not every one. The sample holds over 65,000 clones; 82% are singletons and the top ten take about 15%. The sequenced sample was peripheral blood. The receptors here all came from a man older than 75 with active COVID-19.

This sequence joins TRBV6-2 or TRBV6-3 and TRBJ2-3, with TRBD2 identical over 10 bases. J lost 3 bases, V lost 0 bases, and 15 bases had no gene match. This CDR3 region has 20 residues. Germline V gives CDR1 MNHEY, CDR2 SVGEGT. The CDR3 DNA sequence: TGTGCCAGCAGTTACTCGAGGGGGTCAGGGAGGACTAGCGGTACAGATACGCAGTATTTT. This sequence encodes CASSYSRGSGRTSGTDTQYF.

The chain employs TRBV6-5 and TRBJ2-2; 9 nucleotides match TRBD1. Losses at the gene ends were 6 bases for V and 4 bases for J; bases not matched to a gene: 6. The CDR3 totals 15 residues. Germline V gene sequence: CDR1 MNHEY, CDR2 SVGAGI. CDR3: CASRQQGAGTGELFF. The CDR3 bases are TGTGCCAGCAGACAACAGGGGGCTGGCACCGGGGAGCTGTTTTTT.